This T cell receptor beta chain was recorded in a study of cytomegalovirus exposure and HLA in healthy donors (dated by TCRdb to about 2017). Concerning the study at large: In an earlier analysis of roughly 500 of the donors, approximately 300 Gb of sequence data and approximately 100 million unique TCR beta sequences from 150 million to 200 million T cells were reported. A later analysis re-examined previously published TCR beta repertoires from 500 to 700 donors and added high-resolution HLA genotyping to investigate patterns of TCR occurrence. High-throughput TCR immunosequencing, statistical association of individual TCRs with disease status, and machine learning were combined to predict cytomegalovirus infection status. Alongside the repertoire data, information on donor age, sex, ethnicity and CMV serostatus was compiled. Roughly 5 DR-DQ haplotypes were handled as single units for association and clustering, since linkage in the cohort was strong. In addition to the first cohort of around 670 subjects, a separate validation cohort of around 110 different subjects was used. Of the approximately 400 genotyped donors, approximately 81% were placed in the genetic ancestry cluster associated with self-reported Caucasian donors. The study aimed to test whether signatures of past pathogen exposure could be identified by cataloging public T cell receptors. All discovery cohort repertoires had been generated using a single sequencing platform. Among about 410 genotyped donors of the cohort, an average of around 250,000 unique TCR beta nucleotide sequences was sequenced per donor, of which about 18% were non-productive. Both class I and class II loci were covered by HLA typing, at four-digit resolution. Typing coverage varied by locus: roughly 629-640 donors for A, B, C, DRB1 and DQB1; more than 500 for DQA1; around 610 for DPA1; around 450 for DPB1. An early release covering 500 to 750 HLA-typed donors comprised roughly 300 gigabases of sequencing data and approximately 80 million unique TCR sequences. The T cell repertoires of some 670 subjects were profiled by immunosequencing and related to cytomegalovirus serostatus. In the later analysis, no new phenotypic data were used to find candidate immune exposures; instead, reliance was placed on TCR beta sequences and their occurrence across donors. In an earlier analysis of 587 of the donors, high-throughput TCR beta sequencing was used to judge whether each TCR beta V gene segment behaved as functional or pseudogenic. In a later genetic analysis, genome-wide SNP genotypes for about three fifths of the roughly 670 donors were used, and that subset was treated as a discovery cohort. Broader findings and caveats from the paper: In vitro tests confirmed that three of the cytomegalovirus-associated TCR beta chains recognize cytomegalovirus antigens. A later genetic analysis associated a missense DCLRE1C variant with V-gene and J-gene trimming of TCR beta chains, and an independent cohort replicated the association. In a later genetic analysis, fewer N-insertions in productive TCRs were reported among donors in an Asian-associated ancestry cluster than the roughly 670-donor mean. The classifier was reported to diagnose cytomegalovirus status with high specificity and sensitivity in both the original cohort and the validation cohort. Roughly uniform sequencing depth across donors was assumed in presence/absence analyses, although this assumption may not hold. When HLA alleles, especially DR and DQ, strongly co-occurred, attributing TCR associations to individual alleles was difficult. A further reported finding was that TCR beta sequences accurately predicted the HLA-A and HLA-B alleles for most subjects in the first cohort. In a later analysis, HLA-associated TCR beta chains were found to be more clonally expanded and to have lower generation probabilities than equally common non-associated chains. An earlier analysis of 450 to 750 of the donors showed that most TCR beta V segments appeared in productive rearrangements either about 87% or about 30% of the time, which broadly matched IMGT annotations. A total of about 150 TCR beta chains were listed by the study as associated with cytomegalovirus. Some IMGT-functional V segments, including TRBV6-2 and TRBV6-3, could not be distinguished by the 87-base-pair reads and were therefore excluded. Immune exposure information for the cohort was limited to CMV serostatus. Because HLA typing was missing for some donors at each locus, association tests included only the typed subset. A cluster of highly shared sequence variants was judged likely to represent a technical artifact of the sequencing pipeline. Seventeen rarely observed V segments, including chromosome 9 orphons, were excluded from the earlier analysis of about 600 of the donors because counts were too low. At a false discovery rate of 0.05, a later analysis linked fewer than 20,000 TCR beta sequences to specific HLA alleles. In a later analysis, most CMV-associated TCR beta chains were found to appear HLA-restricted, with HLA associations seemingly driven largely by CMV exposure. It was suggested by the authors that the approach could potentially be generalized to other disease states and immunological phenotypes. According to a later analysis, parvovirus B19, influenza, CMV and Epstein-Barr virus appeared linked to several top co-occurrence clusters. In a later analysis, TCR association rates were found to vary across HLA loci, with the most associated TCRs seen for DRB1 alleles and the fewest for HLA-C alleles. Most TCR sequences were observed very rarely across donors, whereas some public TCRs were present in many individuals. This cohort had only TCR beta chains sequenced, and the lack of alpha or paired-chain data limited which features could be detected. Correlated functional status among segregating V segments might be attributable to linkage disequilibrium, but an unknown experimental factor could not be ruled out.

In regard to this clone: Its antigen remains undetermined. The sample holds no much larger clone one base away, and base qualities are not on file.

Preparation of the library involved the immunoSEQ multiplex PCR assay. The multiplex PCR relied on a mix of 60 forward primers for TCR Vbeta segments and 13 reverse primers for TCR Jbeta segments. The CDR3 region of rearranged TCR beta genes was amplified from genomic DNA with a multiplex PCR assay. The Illumina HiSeq System was used to sequence the amplified TCR beta libraries as 87-base-pair reads. Under the source paper's analysis protocol: A later analysis tallied tens of millions of unique TCR beta chains across the 666 repertoires, and some 10 million of those chains were shared by two or more donors. Raw reads were error-corrected and collapsed into unique sequences with a nearest-neighbor algorithm that merged closely related sequences to remove PCR and sequencing errors. V, D and J gene segments were assigned by aligning CDR3 sequences to IMGT reference sequences. For a sequence to be retained, a match of at least six nucleotides to both a V gene segment and a J gene segment was required. A rearrangement counted as productive if the CDR3 had no stop codons and remained in frame with V and J, and every other rearrangement counted as non-productive. Following IMGT convention, CDR3 was defined as the stretch from the second conserved V-encoded cysteine to the conserved J-encoded phenylalanine. Sequences without an unambiguous match to a single V gene segment were excluded from the earlier analysis of 587 of the donors. In an earlier analysis of about 590 of the donors, a V segment was called functional when productive rearrangements were above 56.7%, and segregating when the standard deviation between donors exceeded 5%. A statistical classification framework was built to diagnose cytomegalovirus status from the catalog of TCR beta chain sequences. A later analysis assigned V and J genes by comparing TCR nucleotide sequences with IMGT/GENE-DB human TR gene sequences. The TCRdist pipeline was used in a later analysis to assign CDR3 sequences and most-parsimonious VDJ recombination scenarios. In a later analysis, each TCR beta chain was defined by its CDR3 amino acid sequence together with its V-gene family, and reads without a unique V-gene family were excluded. In a later analysis, 450 to 600 highly shared, low-generation-probability nucleotide sequences were removed to address suspected cross-contamination and a sequencing artifact. In a later analysis, a clonal expansion index was calculated for each public chain from normalized within-repertoire ranks of inferred template counts. In a later analysis, generation probabilities were computed using a VDJ recombination model fitted to out-of-frame rearrangements, and the results were checked against IGoR. In a later analysis, hypergeometric tests were used to score TCR-TCR, TCR-HLA and TCR-CMV co-occurrence, with a repertoire-size bias correction applied to TCR pairs. In a later analysis, false discovery rates were estimated by permuting HLA or CMV assignments 20 times. A later analysis grouped co-occurring TCRs with DBSCAN, adding TCRdist sequence similarity when clustering within HLA-allele-positive subsets. Co-occurrence clustering excluded repertoires with fewer than 30,000 or more than 120,000 public chains, plus five with anomalous nucleotide sharing. TCRdb holds this immuneACCESS table with in-frame rearrangements only. Some clones are missing; in checked studies, unresolved V genes explain under half, and the rest has no known cause. That table furnishes V, J and clone size, whereas the DNA furnished D and trimming. The sample table holds about 200,000 clones, of which roughly 79% were seen once. The ten largest make up under 2% of the sample.

Unmatched junction bases come to 13, with V trimmed by 6 bases and J by 6 bases. The CDR3 covers 16 residues, taking in both the cysteine and the phenylalanine. Only the CDR3 region is kept as DNA, spanning 48 bases read in frame from base 1. The germline V gene encodes CDR1 SNHLY and CDR2 FYNNEI. In total, 630 or so healthy bone marrow donors made up the cohort. At the time of sampling, all cohort members were nominally healthy, though unrecorded immune exposures were likely present. The donor was CMV seronegative and was included in the group of approximately 350 seronegative cohort members. A peripheral blood sample was provided by each donor, and peripheral blood mononuclear cells were used for TCR beta sequencing. Genomic DNA was extracted from the blood cell samples with the Qiagen DNeasy Blood Extraction Kit.

The TCR was taken from a young man in good health and CMV-seronegative. Sequencing was carried out using PBMCs. Recombination linked TRBV2 to TRBJ2-1, and 8 bases in between align with TRBD2. The nucleotide sequence is given as TGTGCCAGCAGCCCACGGGGGACTAGAACAGGCAATGAGCAGTTCTTC. This codes for CASSPRGTRTGNEQFF.